These 17 T cell receptor beta chains were all obtained from the same sample, sequenced in a study of Tregs in tolerant kidney transplant recipients. Data came from immunoSEQ multiplex PCR; TCRdb stores just in-frame clones and leaves some out. Of roughly 250,000 clones listed, approximately 84% are singletons. Sequenced sample: CD4+ T cells from blood. The receptors were sampled from a human donor in good health.

The chain combines TRBV6-5 with TRBJ2-1, with unresolved D. Trimming shortened V by 2 bases and J by 4 bases, and 9 bases separated the two germline ends. Per the germline V gene, CDR1 is MNHEY and CDR2 is SVGAGI. This CDR3 region has 14 residues. CDR3 sequence: CASSYQPTYNEQFF. The CDR3 DNA sequence: TGTGCCAGCAGTTACCAGCCTACATACAATGAGCAGTTCTTC.

This chain uses TRBV18 with TRBJ1-1; D is perhaps TRBD1 (5 bases). Trimming removed 6 bases from V and 7 bases from J, with 18 bases in between. In germline, CDR1 is KGHSH, CDR2 LQKENI. The CDR3 runs 14 residues. The chain's CDR3 is CASSPYAGENEAFF. CDR3 nucleotides: TGTGCCAGCTCCCCCTACGCGGGGGAGAATGAAGCTTTCTTT.

The chain couples TRBV4-1 to TRBJ1-1; no definite D call. Trimming pared 1 base from V and 0 bases from J, leaving 12 bases between. Germline V gene sequence: CDR1 MGHRA, CDR2 YSYEKL. CDR3 length: 16 residues. The CDR3 loop reads CASSQGTAPMNTEAFF. The CDR3 DNA reads TGCGCCAGCAGCCAAGGGACGGCCCCCATGAACACTGAAGCTTTCTTT.

The J gene is TRBJ1-3, the V gene TRBV18, with D tentatively TRBD1 (6 bases). Trimming took off 3 bases at V and 0 bases at J, with 12 bases between the two ends. Looked up from germline, CDR1 is KGHSH and CDR2 is LQKENI. CDR3 size: 16 residues. CDR3: CASSPTDRPSGNTIYF. As DNA, the CDR3 is TGTGCCAGCTCACCGACCGACAGGCCCTCTGGAAACACCATATATTTT.

The chain employs TRBV27 and TRBJ1-3; the D gene is possibly TRBD1 (5 bases). V was cut by 6 bases and J by 1 base, with 7 bases left in between. Germline-derived CDR1 and CDR2 are MNHEY and SMNVEV (reference sequence). The CDR3 is made up of 13 amino acids. The CDR3 reads CASSRASGNTIYF. The CDR3 nucleotides are TGTGCCAGCAGCAGGGCTTCTGGAAACACCATATATTTT.

The V gene is TRBV5-1, the J gene TRBJ1-2; a weak D match, TRBD1 (6 bases). Germline assignment: CDR1 SGHRS and CDR2 YFSETQ. The CDR3 has 13 amino acids. With 4 bases removed from V and 6 bases from J, the gap between germline ends came to 13 bases. CDR3 region: CASSSRGLNGYTF. CDR3 DNA sequence: TGCGCCAGCAGCAGCAGGGGATTGAATGGCTACACCTTC. Full variable domain (remainder filled in from reference TRBV5-1 and TRBJ1-2): KAGVTQTPRYLIKTRGQQVTLSCSPISGHRSVSWYQQTPGQGLQFLFEYFSETQRNKGNFPGRFSGRQFSNSRSEMNVSTLELGDSALYLCASSSRGLNGYTFGSGTRLTVV.

The chain uses TRBV6-5 and TRBJ2-7, with 8 positions matching TRBD1. Germline assignment: CDR1 MNHEY and CDR2 SVGAGI. The CDR3 extends over 13 amino acids. Trimming at V came to 7 bases and at J to 6 bases, leaving 8 bases not matched to a gene. The CDR3 spells CASNQGARGEQYF. The CDR3 DNA sequence: TGTGCCAGCAATCAGGGGGCGAGGGGCGAGCAGTACTTC.

This clone was recorded once. This chain uses TRBV9 with TRBJ2-1; D gene uncertain. Per germline, CDR1 SGDLS and CDR2 YYNGEE. This CDR3 is built from 15 residues. Trimming took 3 bases from V and 6 from J, leaving 16 bases between them. This CDR3 reads CASSEQVQISNEQFF. CDR3 nucleotide sequence: TGTGCCAGCAGCGAGCAGGTACAGATCAGCAATGAGCAGTTCTTC. The full variable domain, with the rest looked up from reference TRBV9 and TRBJ2-1, is DSGVTQTPKHLITATGQRVTLRCSPRSGDLSVYWYQQSLDQGLQFLIQYYNGEERAKGNILERFSAQQFPDLHSELNLSSLELGDSALYFCASSEQVQISNEQFFGPGTRLTVL.

The table lists this clone with a count of one. The chain is built from TRBV7-8 and TRBJ2-5; no clear D gene. The CDR3 has 13 residues. Germline loops: CDR1 SGHVS, CDR2 FQNEAQ. V lost 1 base to trimming and J lost 7 bases, with 10 bases between them. This CDR3 is CASSLVDDGTQYF. DNA of the CDR3: TGTGCCAGCAGCTTAGTTGATGATGGGACCCAGTACTTC.

This clone occurred a few times. The rearrangement uses TRBV2 and TRBJ1-2; D perhaps matches TRBD1 (6 bases). Germline V gene data show CDR1 as SNHLY and CDR2 as FYNNEI. V lost 6 bases, J lost 0 bases, and 14 bases lay in between. The CDR3 is 15 amino acids. Here the CDR3 reads CASRREGVPNYGYTF. In nucleotides, the CDR3 is TGTGCCAGCAGGAGGGAGGGGGTCCCTAACTATGGCTACACCTTC. Looking up the rest from reference TRBV2 and TRBJ1-2 gives the full variable domain: EPEVTQTPSHQVTQMGQEVILRCVPISNHLYFYWYRQILGQKVEFLVSFYNNEISEKSEIFDDQFSVERPDGSNFTLKIRSTKLEDSAMYFCASRREGVPNYGYTFGSGTRLTVV.

This clone came up once. The J gene is TRBJ2-6, the V gene TRBV30; D is uncertain. V lost 6 bases to trimming and J lost 3 bases, with 9 bases between them. The CDR3 contains 13 residues. From germline, CDR1 is GTSNPN and CDR2 SVGIG (reference sequence). CDR3 loop: CACPLGGANVLTF. In DNA, the CDR3 is TGTGCCTGCCCCCTCGGTGGGGCCAACGTCCTGACTTTC.

The rearrangement joins TRBV6-5 to TRBJ2-7, with D uncertain. The CDR3 covers 13 residues. Per the germline V gene, CDR1 is MNHEY and CDR2 is SVGAGI. The ends were cut back, 6 bases at V and 2 bases at J, with 11 bases in the middle. CDR3 loop: CASRVPATYEQYF. The CDR3 DNA follows: TGTGCCAGCAGAGTCCCGGCCACCTACGAGCAGTACTTC.

This clone came up once. The CDR3 nucleotides read TGCGCCAGCAGTGAGTCTCAAGCCGGCGACTATGGCTACACCTTC. Translation: CASSESQAGDYGYTF. The genes are TRBV10-1 and TRBJ1-2; D unclear. The V end was cut by 0 bases, the J end by 3 bases, with 11 bases between. The CDR3 spans 15 residues. Germline CDR1 and CDR2: WNHNN and SYGVQD (reference sequence).

This clone was counted between two and nine times. This sequence joins TRBV7-2 and TRBJ2-1; 8 bases agree with TRBD2. With 7 bases clipped from V and 4 bases from J, the junction kept 9 bases outside the gene matches. The CDR3 covers 15 residues. Germline CDR1 reads SGHTA; CDR2 reads FQGNSA. The CDR3: CASIRVAGGYNEQFF. CDR3 sequence (DNA): TGTGCCAGCATCCGGGTGGCGGGGGGATACAATGAGCAGTTCTTC.

The chain couples TRBV4-1 to TRBJ1-2; no definite D call. The CDR3 totals 14 residues. Germline V gene data show CDR1 as MGHRA and CDR2 as YSYEKL. V was cut by 1 base and J by 4 bases, with 10 bases left in between. This CDR3 is CASSQAGVIYGYTF. The DNA of the CDR3 is TGCGCCAGCAGCCAAGCTGGAGTGATCTATGGCTACACCTTC.

The chain has TRBV5-1 and TRBJ2-1; D call uncertain. The CDR3 is made up of 12 amino acids. V shed 5 bases and J shed 9 bases, with 12 bases lying between them. Germline CDR1 is SGHRS and CDR2 is YFSETQ. DNA for the CDR3: TGCGCCAGCAGTTCTCCTGGTGGTGAGCAGTTCTTC. Amino acids: CASSSPGGEQFF.

On this clone itself: This CDR3 is also generated by other DNA sequences in the sample. The rearrangement uses TRBV11-3 and TRBJ2-1; TRBD2 matches 7 bases. The CDR3 has 15 amino acids. Germline values: CDR1 SGHNT, CDR2 YENEEA. Trimming at V came to 3 bases and at J to 0 bases, leaving 2 bases not matched to a gene. The DNA of the CDR3 is TGTGCCAGCAGCTTGGGAGGGTACTCCTACAATGAGCAGTTCTTC. Residues: CASSLGGYSYNEQFF.